These 9 T cell receptor beta chains were all obtained from the same sample, sequenced in a study of identifying expanded T cells in peripheral blood. The repertoire was sequenced with immunoSEQ multiplex PCR; TCRdb's copy has only in-frame clones and lacks some. Among 70,000 or so clones listed, 90% were seen once. The sample taken for sequencing was blood. The receptors derive from a person aged 18-70 years in good health.

The chain carries TRBV5-4 and TRBJ2-6, with 8 bases matching TRBD2. Germline CDR1 and CDR2: SGHNT and YYREEE (reference sequence). J gave up 0 bases and V 2 bases, and 7 bases lay outside the gene matches. This CDR3 is built from 18 residues. The CDR3 sequence is CASSLGVAGSSGANVLTF. The DNA of the CDR3 is TGTGCCAGCAGCTTAGGCGTAGCGGGGAGCTCTGGGGCCAACGTCCTGACTTTC.

CDR3 protein: CSVGQGNGGQFF. DNA of the CDR3: TGCAGCGTGGGACAGGGAAACGGAGGGCAGTTCTTC. V is TRBV29-1 and J is TRBJ2-1, with TRBD1 matching over 9 bases. The V gene end was trimmed by 6 bases and the J gene end by 12 bases; junction bases not matched to a gene: 9. Germline V gene sequence: CDR1 SQVTM, CDR2 ANQGSEA. There are 12 residues in the CDR3.

The rearrangement uses TRBV25-1 and TRBJ2-3; D may match TRBD1 or TRBD2 (5 bases each). There are 14 residues in the CDR3. V was clipped by 3 bases and J by 3 bases, with 10 bases between them. Germline V gene sequence: CDR1 MGHDK, CDR2 SYGVNS. This CDR3 reads CASSDRDRTDTQYF. The CDR3 DNA is TGTGCCAGCAGTGACAGGGACCGAACAGATACGCAGTATTTT.

The chain uses TRBV28 and TRBJ2-7; tentative D call: TRBD1 (5 bases). This CDR3 contains 13 residues. V was trimmed by 7 bases and J by 2 bases, leaving 12 bases between them. The germline CDR1 and CDR2 sequences are MDHEN and SYDVKM. The CDR3 nucleotides read TGTGCCAGCAATAGGGGCTATACCTACGAGCAGTACTTC. Translation gives CASNRGYTYEQYF.

The chain recombines TRBV20-1 with TRBJ2-7; D gene ambiguous. V lost 1 base and J lost 12, with 10 bases in between. The CDR3 totals 10 residues. Germline values: CDR1 DFQATT, CDR2 SNEGSKA (reference sequence). The DNA of the CDR3 is TGCAGTGCTAGAGCCGCCCCTGGGTACTTC. Residues: CSARAAPGYF.

This sequence joins TRBV6-5 and TRBJ2-2; D is unclear. Germline CDR1 MNHEY, CDR2 SVGAGI. The CDR3 consists of 15 residues. Between the trimmed V and J ends, which lost 8 bases and 4 bases, there was a span of 17 bases. Written as DNA, the CDR3 is TGTGCCAGCCTCCCCCTTTTGGCGGCCACCGGGGAGCTGTTTTTT. Translation: CASLPLLAATGELFF.

The genes are TRBV6-6 and TRBJ2-5, with TRBD1 as a possible D gene (5 bases). The J call is in doubt because the DNA end fits TRBJ2-7 better. In germline, CDR1 is MNHNY, CDR2 SVGAGI (reference sequence). CDR3 length: 13 amino acids. CDR3 DNA sequence: TGTGCCAGCAGTACTGACAGCTACTACGAGCAGTACTTC. This gives the protein CASSTDSYYEQYF.

This clone showed up just a few times. V usage is TRBV7-2 and J usage is TRBJ2-2, with unresolved D. Germline loops: CDR1 SGHTA, CDR2 FQGNSA. The CDR3 is made up of 16 amino acids. The V and J ends lost 1 base and 5 bases respectively, with 14 bases between them. The CDR3 DNA is TGTGCCAGCAGCTTAGATTCTACTTTGCCAACCGGGGAGCTGTTTTTT. It yields the protein CASSLDSTLPTGELFF.

Notes on this clone: Sequence at one end of the junction differs from germline and may be a read error. The chain recombines TRBV6-1 with TRBJ1-2; a weak D match, TRBD1 (5 bases). Germline CDR1 and CDR2: MNHNS and SASEGT. The CDR3 totals 12 residues. The CDR3 region has the DNA TGTGCCACCAGTCTGGGGGGCTATGGCTACACCTTC. Residues: CATSLGGYGYTF.